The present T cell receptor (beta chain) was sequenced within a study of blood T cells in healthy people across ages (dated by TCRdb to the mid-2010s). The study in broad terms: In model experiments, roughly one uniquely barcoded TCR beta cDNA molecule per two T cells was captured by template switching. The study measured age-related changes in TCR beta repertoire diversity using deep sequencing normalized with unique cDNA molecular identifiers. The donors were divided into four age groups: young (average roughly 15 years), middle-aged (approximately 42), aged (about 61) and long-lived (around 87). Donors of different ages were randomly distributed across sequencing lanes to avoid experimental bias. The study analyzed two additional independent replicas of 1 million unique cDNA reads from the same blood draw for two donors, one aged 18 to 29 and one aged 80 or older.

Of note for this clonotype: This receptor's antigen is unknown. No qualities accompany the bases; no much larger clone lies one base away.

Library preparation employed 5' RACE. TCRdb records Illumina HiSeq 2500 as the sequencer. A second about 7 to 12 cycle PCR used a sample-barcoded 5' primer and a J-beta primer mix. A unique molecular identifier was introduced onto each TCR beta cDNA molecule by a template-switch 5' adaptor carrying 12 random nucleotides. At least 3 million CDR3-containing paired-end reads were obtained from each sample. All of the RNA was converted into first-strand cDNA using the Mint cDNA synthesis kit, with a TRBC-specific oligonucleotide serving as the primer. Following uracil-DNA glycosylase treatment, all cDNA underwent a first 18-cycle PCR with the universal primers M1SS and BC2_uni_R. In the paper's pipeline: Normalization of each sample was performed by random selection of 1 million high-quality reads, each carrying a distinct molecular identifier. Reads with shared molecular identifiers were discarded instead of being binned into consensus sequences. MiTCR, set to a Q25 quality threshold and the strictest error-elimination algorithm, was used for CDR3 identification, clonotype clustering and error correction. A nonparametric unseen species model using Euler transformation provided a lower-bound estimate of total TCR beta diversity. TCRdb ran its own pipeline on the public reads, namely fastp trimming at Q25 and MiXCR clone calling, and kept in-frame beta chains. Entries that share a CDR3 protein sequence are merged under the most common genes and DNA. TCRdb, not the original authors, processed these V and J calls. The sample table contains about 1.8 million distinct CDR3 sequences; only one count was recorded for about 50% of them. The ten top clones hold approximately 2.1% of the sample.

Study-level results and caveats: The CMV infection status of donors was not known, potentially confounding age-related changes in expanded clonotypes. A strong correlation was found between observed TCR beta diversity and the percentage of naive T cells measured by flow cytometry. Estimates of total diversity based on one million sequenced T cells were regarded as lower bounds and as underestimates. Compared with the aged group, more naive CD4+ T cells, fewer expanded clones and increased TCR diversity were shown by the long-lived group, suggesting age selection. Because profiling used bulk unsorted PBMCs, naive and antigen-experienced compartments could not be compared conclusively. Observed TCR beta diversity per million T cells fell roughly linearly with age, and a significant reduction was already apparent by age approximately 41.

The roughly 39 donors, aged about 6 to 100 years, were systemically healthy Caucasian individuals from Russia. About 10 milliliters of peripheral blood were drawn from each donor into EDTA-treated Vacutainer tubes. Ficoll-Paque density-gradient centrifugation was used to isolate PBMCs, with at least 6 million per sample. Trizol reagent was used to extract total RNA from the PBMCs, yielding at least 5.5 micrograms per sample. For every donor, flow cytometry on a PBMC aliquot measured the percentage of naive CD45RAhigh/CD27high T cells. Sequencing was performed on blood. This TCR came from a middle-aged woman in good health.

The DNA sequence reads TGTGCCAGCAGCTTGCTTCGGCGGGGGGACCAAGAGACCCAGTTCTTC. Its protein reads: CASSLLRRGDQETQFF. The V gene is TRBV7-9 and the J gene is TRBJ2-5; TRBD2 agrees with 8 junctional bases. TRBJ2-1 matches the DNA end more closely, so the J call is doubtful. The CDR3 goes from the cysteine to the phenylalanine over 16 residues. Only CDR3 DNA remains: 48 bases, in frame from the first base. For CDR1 and CDR2, the germline V gene (reference sequence) lists SEHNR and FQNEAQ.